This T cell receptor (beta chain) was profiled in a study of blood T cell repertoires in COVID-19 (dated by TCRdb to about 2020). Regarding the complete study: Collaborator samples came from the United States, Italy and Spain and covered acute and convalescent phases of COVID-19. The material from the prospective study consisted of cDNA or gDNA derived from T cells, B-cell-depleted T cells, or PBMCs. Subjects who had been exposed to COVID-19, were actively infected with it, or had recovered from it provided the deeply sampled blood TCRbeta repertoires that made up the dataset. The repertoires were released in a freely available public database meant as a resource for research on the immune response to SARS-CoV-2. The samples were drawn from two sources: the first 160 participants of the ongoing ImmuneRACE study, and 1,254 subjects contributed by 6 global collaborators. Sample metadata almost always included a de-identified subject ID, COVID-19 status, age in years and sex. Where available, HLA class I and class II types were obtained from metadata supplied by the sample provider rather than from assay-based typing. Overall study results and their limits: The amount of clinical and demographic metadata varied by source and participant and was provided uncurated.

Only a few counts were recorded for this clone. It lacks a known antigen. No qualities accompany the bases; no much larger clone lies one base away. TCRbeta CDR3 regions were amplified from genomic DNA by means of the immunoSEQ Assay, a bias-controlled multiplex PCR. The authors' pipeline ran thus. Nucleated cell counts per sample were estimated from amplification of reference gene primers within the assay. To quantify the absolute abundance of each unique TCRbeta CDR3 rearrangement, sequence reads were collapsed and filtered. For each sample, productive Simpson clonality was calculated by taking the square root of Simpson's diversity index across productive rearrangements. What TCRdb holds here is the immuneACCESS table cut down to in-frame rearrangements. Part of the clones is not present; checked against another copy, under half of the missing clones reflect an unresolved V gene, and the others are unexplained. Clone size and V and J calls were adopted from that table, with D and trimming inferred from the DNA. Recorded for this sample are about 92,000 clones; roughly 78% of them occurred a single time. The top ten clonotypes cover about a tenth of the sample.

Each collaborating institution followed its own protocols to collect whole blood in K2EDTA tubes. For TCRbeta analysis, collaborator samples were shipped as frozen whole blood, as isolated PBMCs, or as DNA extracted from either sample type. Sequenced: peripheral blood. The receptor comes from a woman aged 70 to 79 with acute or convalescent COVID-19.

The DNA sequence is TGTGCCAGCAGCCAAAGCGGTAGGCACGATACGCAGTATTTT. It specifies CASSQSGRHDTQYF. Recombination linked TRBV14 to TRBJ2-3, and perhaps TRBD2 as D gene, on 5 matching bases. V was cut back by 2 bases and J by 6 bases, leaving a gap of 12 bases between them. CDR1 and CDR2, per the germline V gene, are SGHDN and FVKESK. The CDR3 spans 14 residues, from the cysteine through the phenylalanine. This entry keeps only the CDR3 DNA: 42 bases, framed from base 1. Joined to the reference TRBV14 and TRBJ2-3 proteins, this CDR3 gives the full variable domain: EAGVTQFPSHSVIEKGQTVTLRCDPISGHDNLYWYRRVMGKEIKFLLHFVKESKQDESGMPNNRFLAERTGGTYSTLKVQPAELEDSGVYFCASSQSGRHDTQYFGPGTRLTVL.